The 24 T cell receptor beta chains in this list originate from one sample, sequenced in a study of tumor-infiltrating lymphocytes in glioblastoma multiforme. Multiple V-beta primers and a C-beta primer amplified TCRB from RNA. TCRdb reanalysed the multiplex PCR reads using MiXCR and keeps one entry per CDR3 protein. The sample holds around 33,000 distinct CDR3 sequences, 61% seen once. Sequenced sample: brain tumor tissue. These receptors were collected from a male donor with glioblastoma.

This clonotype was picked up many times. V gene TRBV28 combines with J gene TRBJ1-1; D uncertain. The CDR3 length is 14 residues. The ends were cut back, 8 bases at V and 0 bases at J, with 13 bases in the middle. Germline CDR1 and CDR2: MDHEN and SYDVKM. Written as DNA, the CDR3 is TGTGCCAGCCAAGACGGGCTCATGAACACTGAAGCTTTCTTT. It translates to CASQDGLMNTEAFF. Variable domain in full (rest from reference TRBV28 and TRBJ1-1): DVKVTQSSRYLVKRTGEKVFLECVQDMDHENMFWYRQDPGLGLRLIYFSYDVKMKEKGDIPEGYSVSREKKERFSLILESASTNQTSMYLCASQDGLMNTEAFFGQGTRLTVV.

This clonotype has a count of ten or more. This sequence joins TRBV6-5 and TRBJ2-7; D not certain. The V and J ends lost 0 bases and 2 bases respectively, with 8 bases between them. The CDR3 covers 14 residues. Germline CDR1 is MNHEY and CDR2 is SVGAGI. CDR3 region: CASSYSWPTYEQYF. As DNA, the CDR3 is TGTGCCAGCAGTTACTCGTGGCCAACCTACGAGCAGTACTTC.

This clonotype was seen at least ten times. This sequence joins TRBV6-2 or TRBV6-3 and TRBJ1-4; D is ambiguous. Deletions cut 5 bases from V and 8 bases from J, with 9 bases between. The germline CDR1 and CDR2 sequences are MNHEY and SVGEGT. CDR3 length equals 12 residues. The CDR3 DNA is TGTGCCAGCAGTCCCTTTGGGGAAAAACTGTTTTTT. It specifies CASSPFGEKLFF.

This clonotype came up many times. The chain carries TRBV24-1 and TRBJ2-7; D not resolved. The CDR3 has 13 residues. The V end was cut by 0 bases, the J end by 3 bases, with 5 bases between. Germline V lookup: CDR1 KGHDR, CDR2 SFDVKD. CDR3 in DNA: TGTGCCACCAGTGATTTGGGCAGCTACGAGCAGTACTTC. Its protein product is CATSDLGSYEQYF.

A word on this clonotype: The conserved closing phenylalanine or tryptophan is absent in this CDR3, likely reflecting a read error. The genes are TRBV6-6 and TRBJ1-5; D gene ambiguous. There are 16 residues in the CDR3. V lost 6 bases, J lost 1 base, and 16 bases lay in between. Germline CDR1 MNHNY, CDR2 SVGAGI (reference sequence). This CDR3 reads CASSLPAGKSNQPQHY. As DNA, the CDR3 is TGTGCCAGCAGCCTCCCGGCGGGAAAAAGCAATCAGCCCCAGCATTAT.

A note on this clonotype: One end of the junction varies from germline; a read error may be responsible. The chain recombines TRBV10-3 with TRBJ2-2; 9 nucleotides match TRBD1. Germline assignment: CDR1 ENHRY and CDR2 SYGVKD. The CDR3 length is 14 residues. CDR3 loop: CAISWDRDIGKLFF. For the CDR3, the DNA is TGTGCCATCAGTTGGGACAGGGACATCGGGAAGCTGTTTTTT.

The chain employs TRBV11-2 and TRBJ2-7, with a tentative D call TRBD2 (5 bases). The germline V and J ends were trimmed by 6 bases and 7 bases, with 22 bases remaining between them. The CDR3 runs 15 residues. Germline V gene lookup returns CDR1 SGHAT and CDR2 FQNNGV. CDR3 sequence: CASSFSSLALCEQYF. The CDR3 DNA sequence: TGTGCCAGCAGTTTCTCTAGCCTAGCACTATGTGAGCAGTACTTC.

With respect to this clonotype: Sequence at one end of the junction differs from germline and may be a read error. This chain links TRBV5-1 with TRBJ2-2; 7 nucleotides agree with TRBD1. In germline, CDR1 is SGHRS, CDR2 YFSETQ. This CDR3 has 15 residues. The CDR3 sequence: CASSGGQWNTWELLF. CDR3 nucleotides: TGCGCCAGCAGCGGGGGACAGTGGAACACCTGGGAGCTGCTTTTT.

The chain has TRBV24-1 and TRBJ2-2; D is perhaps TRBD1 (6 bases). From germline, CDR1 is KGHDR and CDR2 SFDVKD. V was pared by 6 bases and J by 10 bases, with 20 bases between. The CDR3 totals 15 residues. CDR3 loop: CATSKTGTEAEELFF. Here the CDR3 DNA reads TGTGCCACCAGTAAAACAGGGACGGAGGCCGAGGAGCTGTTTTTT.

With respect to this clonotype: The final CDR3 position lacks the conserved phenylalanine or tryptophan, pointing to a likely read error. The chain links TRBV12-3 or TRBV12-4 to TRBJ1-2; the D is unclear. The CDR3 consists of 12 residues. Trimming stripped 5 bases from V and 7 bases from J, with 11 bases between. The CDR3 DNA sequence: TGTGCCAGCAGTCTGGACGGTTCTGGCTACACCTCC. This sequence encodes CASSLDGSGYTS.

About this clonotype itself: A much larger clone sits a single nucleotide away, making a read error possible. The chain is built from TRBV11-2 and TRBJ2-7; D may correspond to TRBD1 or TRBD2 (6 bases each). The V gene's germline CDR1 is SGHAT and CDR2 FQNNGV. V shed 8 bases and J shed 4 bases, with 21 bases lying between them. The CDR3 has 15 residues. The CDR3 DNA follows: TGTGCCAGCGGTTCCCCAGGAGGGGGAACGTACGAGCAGTACTTC. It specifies CASGSPGGGTYEQYF.

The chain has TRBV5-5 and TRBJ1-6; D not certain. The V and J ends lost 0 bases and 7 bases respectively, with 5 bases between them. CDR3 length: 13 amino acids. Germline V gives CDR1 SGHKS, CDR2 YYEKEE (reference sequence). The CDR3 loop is CASSLAVNSPLHF. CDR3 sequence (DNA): TGTGCCAGCAGCTTGGCCGTGAATTCACCCCTCCACTTT.

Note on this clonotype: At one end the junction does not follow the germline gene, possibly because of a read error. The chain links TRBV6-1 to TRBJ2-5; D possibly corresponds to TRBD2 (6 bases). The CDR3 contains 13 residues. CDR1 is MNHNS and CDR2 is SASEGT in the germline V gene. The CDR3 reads CASAMFDREIQYF. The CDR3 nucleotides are TGTGCCAGTGCGATGTTTGATCGGGAGATCCAGTACTTC.

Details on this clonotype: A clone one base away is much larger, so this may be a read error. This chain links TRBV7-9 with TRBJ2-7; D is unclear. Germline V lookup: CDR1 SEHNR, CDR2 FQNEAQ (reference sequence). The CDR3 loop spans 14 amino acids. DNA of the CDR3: TGTGACAGCAGCCCCGACACAAATCCCTACGAGCAGTACTTC. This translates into CDSSPDTNPYEQYF.

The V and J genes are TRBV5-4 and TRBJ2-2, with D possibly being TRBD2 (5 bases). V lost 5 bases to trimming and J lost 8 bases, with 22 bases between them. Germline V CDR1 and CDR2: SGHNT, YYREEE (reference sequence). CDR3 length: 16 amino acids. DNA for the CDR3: TGTGCCAGCAGTCATACTAAACGGGGTTTGGCTGGGGAGCTGTTTTTT. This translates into CASSHTKRGLAGELFF.

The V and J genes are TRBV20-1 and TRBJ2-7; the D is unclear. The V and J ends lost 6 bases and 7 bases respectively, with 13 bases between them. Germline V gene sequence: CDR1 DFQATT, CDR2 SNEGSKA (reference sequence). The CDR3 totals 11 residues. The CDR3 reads CSATDAGEQYF. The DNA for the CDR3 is TGCAGTGCGACGGATGCTGGAGAGCAGTACTTC.

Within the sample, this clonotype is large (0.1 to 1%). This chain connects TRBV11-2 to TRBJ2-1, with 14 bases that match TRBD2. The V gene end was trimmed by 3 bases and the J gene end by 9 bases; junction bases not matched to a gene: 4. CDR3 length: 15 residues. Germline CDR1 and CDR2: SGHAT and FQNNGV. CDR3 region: CASSLGLAGESEQFF. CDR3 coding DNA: TGTGCCAGCAGCTTGGGACTAGCGGGAGAAAGTGAGCAGTTCTTC.

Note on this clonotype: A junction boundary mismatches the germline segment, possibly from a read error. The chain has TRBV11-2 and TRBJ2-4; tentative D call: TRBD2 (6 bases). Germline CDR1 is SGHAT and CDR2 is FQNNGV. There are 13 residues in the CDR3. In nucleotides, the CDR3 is TGTGCCAGCAGCCCGGGGGAAGTGGGCATTCAATACTTC. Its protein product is CASSPGEVGIQYF.

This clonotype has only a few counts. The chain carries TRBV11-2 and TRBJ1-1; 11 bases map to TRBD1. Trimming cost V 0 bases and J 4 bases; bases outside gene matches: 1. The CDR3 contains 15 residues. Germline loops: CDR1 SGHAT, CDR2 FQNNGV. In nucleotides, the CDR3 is TGTGCCAGCAGCTTAGAGGGACAGGGGGGCACTGAAGCTTTCTTT. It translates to CASSLEGQGGTEAFF.

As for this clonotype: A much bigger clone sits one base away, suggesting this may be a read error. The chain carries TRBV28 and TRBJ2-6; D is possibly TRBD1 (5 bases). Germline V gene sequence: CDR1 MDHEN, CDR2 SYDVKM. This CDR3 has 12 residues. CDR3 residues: CASSNGADVLTF. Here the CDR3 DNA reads TGTGCCAGCAGCAATGGGGCCGACGTCCTGACTTTC.

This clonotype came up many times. This CDR3 is CAWGRGNEQFF. The DNA of the CDR3 is TGTGCCTGGGGGCGGGGGAATGAGCAGTTCTTC. V is TRBV30 and J is TRBJ2-1, with 7 bases that match TRBD2. The CDR3 consists of 11 residues. Germline trimming cut 5 bases from V and 7 bases from J; bases unmatched to any gene: 2. The germline V gene has CDR1 GTSNPN and CDR2 SVGIG (reference sequence).

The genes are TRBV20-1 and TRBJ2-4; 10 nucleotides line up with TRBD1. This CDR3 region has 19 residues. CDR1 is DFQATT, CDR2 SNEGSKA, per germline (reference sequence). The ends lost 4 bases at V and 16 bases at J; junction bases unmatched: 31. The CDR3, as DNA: TGCAGTGCTATAGACCCGGACAGGGGGATTCGGAAAGCCAAAAACACTCATTACTTC. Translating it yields CSAIDPDRGIRKAKNTHYF.

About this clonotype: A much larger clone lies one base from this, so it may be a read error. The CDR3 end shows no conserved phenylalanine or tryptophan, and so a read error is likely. Written as DNA, the CDR3 is TGCGCCAGCAGCGCCAAGGACGGTGTGGAGACCCAGTACTTA. Its translation: CASSAKDGVETQYL. The chain is built from TRBV5-1 and TRBJ2-5; D is unclear. V dropped 4 bases and J dropped 5 bases, with 15 bases sitting between them. Germline V gene sequence: CDR1 SGHRS, CDR2 YFSETQ. The length of the CDR3 is 14 residues.

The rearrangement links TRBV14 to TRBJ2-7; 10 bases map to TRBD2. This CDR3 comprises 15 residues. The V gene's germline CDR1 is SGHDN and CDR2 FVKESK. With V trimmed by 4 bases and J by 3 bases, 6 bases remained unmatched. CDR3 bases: TGTGCCAGCAGCCGCACTAGCGGGATTATCTACGAGCAGTACTTC. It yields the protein CASSRTSGIIYEQYF.